Here is one T cell receptor beta chain with its context. This entry belongs to a study of blood T cell repertoires in COVID-19. Background on the study: Spain, Italy and the United States supplied samples that represented acute and convalescent COVID-19. Sample material is recorded as cDNA or gDNA derived from T cells, B-cell-depleted T cells, or PBMCs.

In the original analysis: By means of reference gene primer amplification, nucleated cell counts were estimated. Sequencing used immunoSEQ multiplex PCR; TCRdb keeps in-frame clones, though not all of them. The V and J calls and clone size come from that table; D and trimming were worked out from the DNA. The top ten hold around 2.8% of the sample, which has about 220,000 clones, roughly 86% seen once. Trimming pared 0 bases from V and 4 bases from J, leaving 13 bases between. Germline loops: CDR1 SEHNR, CDR2 FQNEAQ (reference sequence). There are 16 residues in the CDR3. This chain joins TRBV7-9 and TRBJ1-5, with D maybe TRBD1 (5 bases). The sequence derives from a woman under 40 who had recovered from COVID-19. Sequenced sample: peripheral blood. The chain's CDR3 is CASSLALDSTNQPQHF. The CDR3 coding sequence is TGTGCCAGCAGCTTAGCCCTAGACAGCACAAATCAGCCCCAGCATTTT.